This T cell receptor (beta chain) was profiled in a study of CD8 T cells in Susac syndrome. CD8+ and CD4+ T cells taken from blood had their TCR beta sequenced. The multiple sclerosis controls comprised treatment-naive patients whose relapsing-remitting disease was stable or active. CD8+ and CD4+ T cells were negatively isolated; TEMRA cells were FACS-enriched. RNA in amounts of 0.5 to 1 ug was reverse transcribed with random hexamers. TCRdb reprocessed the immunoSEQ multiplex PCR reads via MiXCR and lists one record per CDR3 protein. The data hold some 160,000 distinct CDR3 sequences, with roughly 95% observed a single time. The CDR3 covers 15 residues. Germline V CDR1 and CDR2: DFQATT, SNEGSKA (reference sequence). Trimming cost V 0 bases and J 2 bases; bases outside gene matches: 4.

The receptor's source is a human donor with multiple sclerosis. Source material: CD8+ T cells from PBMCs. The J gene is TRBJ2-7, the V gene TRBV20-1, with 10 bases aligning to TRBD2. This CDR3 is CSARDLAGETYEQYF. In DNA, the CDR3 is TGCAGTGCTAGAGATCTAGCGGGGGAAACCTACGAGCAGTACTTC.